This is a list of T cell receptor beta chains from one sample in a study of shared clonotypes between healthy human individuals. Assay used: immunoSEQ multiplex PCR; TCRdb lists only in-frame clones, some missing. Of about 1 million clones detected, 65% to 75% appear once; the ten largest clones hold roughly 1.5%. Material: memory CD4+ T cells sorted from blood. Source of these receptors: a young man in good health. Both conserved end residues are part of each CDR3. A D gene is named only where the DNA matches it firmly. Part of the rows lack a size; the others show once, few, many or a class for expanded clones.

v_gene	abundance	j_gene	d_gene	CDR3nt	CDR3aa
TRBV30	.	TRBJ1-2	TRBD1	TGTGCCTGGAGTCTAACACCGGGACAGGGAGTTTATGGCTACACCTTC	CAWSLTPGQGVYGYTF
TRBV25-1	medium-sized	TRBJ2-3	.	TGTGCCAGCAGTGACGGAGGGGGTTGGACAGATACGCAGTATTTT	CASSDGGGWTDTQYF
TRBV10-1	.	TRBJ2-2	.	TGCGCCAGCAGTGAGTCTCACTCCGGGGAGCTGTTTTTT	CASSESHSGELFF
TRBV10-2	.	TRBJ2-5	.	TGCGCCAGCACCGCCCAGGGTAAAGAGACCCAGTACTTC	CASTAQGKETQYF
TRBV7-2	.	TRBJ2-1	TRBD1	TGTGCCAGCAGCCCCGGACAGGGACCCTTTTACAATGAGCAGTTCTTC	CASSPGQGPFYNEQFF
TRBV18	.	TRBJ2-2	.	TGTGCCAGCTCACCATTCTTTTTCGGCACCGGGGAGCTGTTTTTT	CASSPFFFGTGELFF
TRBV21-1	many	TRBJ2-7	.	TGTGCCAGCAGCCGCCGGGACTGGGGCTACGAGCAGTACTTC	CASSRRDWGYEQYF
TRBV21-1	.	TRBJ1-5	.	TGTGCCAGCAGCAAAGTGGACAAGTTCTTTGCTAGCAATCAGCCCCAGCATTTT	CASSKVDKFFASNQPQHF
TRBV9	.	TRBJ2-7	TRBD1	TGTGCCAGCAGCGAGACAGGGGTGGGGGAGCAGTACTTC	CASSETGVGEQYF
TRBV6-6	.	TRBJ1-5	.	TGTGCCAGCACGCGGGCTAGTCAGCCCCAGCATTTT	CASTRASQPQHF
TRBV5-1	.	TRBJ1-5	TRBD1	TGCGCCAGTAGTCTAGGCGGGACAGTCGGTCAGCCCCAGCATTTT	CASSLGGTVGQPQHF
TRBV5-1	.	TRBJ1-3	TRBD1	TGCGCCAGCAGCTCCGACAGGGGATCCCCCCGGGACACCATATATTTT	CASSSDRGSPRDTIYF
TRBV20-1	.	TRBJ2-1	.	TGCAGTGCTAGTCACCAGAATGAGCAGTTCTTC	CSASHQNEQFF
TRBV30	few	TRBJ1-5	.	TGTGCCTTCGGAGATAGCAATCAGCCCCAGCATTTT	CAFGDSNQPQHF
TRBV19	.	TRBJ1-2	TRBD1	TGTGCCAGTAGTGTGGGACAGGCCGGCGGCTATGGCTACACCTTC	CASSVGQAGGYGYTF
TRBV5-8	few	TRBJ2-1	TRBD2	TGTGCCAGCAGCCCCGGGGTAGCGGGGTCCTACAATGAGCAGTTCTTC	CASSPGVAGSYNEQFF
TRBV29-1	many	TRBJ2-7	TRBD1	TGCAGCGCTATACAGGGGGCCGAGCAGTACTTC	CSAIQGAEQYF
TRBV28	.	TRBJ2-2	.	TGTGCCAGCTTTCACCGACAGGTGAACACCGGGGAGCTGTTTTTT	CASFHRQVNTGELFF
TRBV5-1	few	TRBJ1-1	.	TGCGCCAGCAGCCCCCCGGGGCTCGACGAAGCTTTCTTT	CASSPPGLDEAFF
TRBV6-4	.	TRBJ2-2	.	TGTGCCAGCCGAAATCAGATCACCGGGGAGCTGTTTTTT	CASRNQITGELFF
TRBV28	.	TRBJ1-2	.	TGTGCCAGCACCGGACGGGGGGGCTTCTATGGCTACACCTTC	CASTGRGGFYGYTF
TRBV28	.	TRBJ1-2	.	TGTGCCAGCAGTTCTTTGTCTACCGGAAACTATGGCTACACCTTC	CASSSLSTGNYGYTF
TRBV11-2	.	TRBJ2-2	TRBD1	TGTGCCAGCACCCCGGGTTTTGGACAGGGGAACGGGGAGCTGTTTTTT	CASTPGFGQGNGELFF
TRBV21-1	.	TRBJ2-5	.	TGTGCCAGCACTAACAAAGGGGGACGACCCTACCAAGAGACCCAGTACTTC	CASTNKGGRPYQETQYF
TRBV2	.	TRBJ1-5	.	TGTGCCAGCAGTAGGAGTGGCAATCAGCCCCAGCATTTT	CASSRSGNQPQHF
TRBV2	.	TRBJ2-7	.	TGTGCCAGCACCCCGGAGGGACAGCAGTACTTC	CASTPEGQQYF
TRBV21-1	.	TRBJ1-3	.	TGTGCCAGCAGTAGACCCTCCTCTGGAAACACCATATATTTT	CASSRPSSGNTIYF
TRBV28	.	TRBJ1-6	.	TGTGCCAGCAAACCCAGGACGGTGGTAAATTCACCCCTCCACTTT	CASKPRTVVNSPLHF
TRBV5-4	few	TRBJ1-1	TRBD1	TGTGCCAGCAGCCTGGACAGGCGGGACACTGAAGCTTTCTTT	CASSLDRRDTEAFF
TRBV28	.	TRBJ1-5	.	TGTGCCAGCGAAAGGGGGACAAATCAGCCCCAGCATTTT	CASERGTNQPQHF
TRBV5-1	once	TRBJ1-4	.	TGCGCCAGCAGCTTGCTTGGGAGAGGGGAAGAAAAACTGTTTTTT	CASSLLGRGEEKLFF